A selection of T cell receptor beta chains follows, all from one sample in a study of neurological immune-mediated disorders. Using its own MiXCR run on the 5' RACE reads, TCRdb lists one record per CDR3 protein. The table includes about 71,000 distinct CDR3 sequences, approximately 13% detected once. The material sequenced was PBMCs. The source of these receptors is a female donor with HTLV-1-associated myelopathy (HAM/TSP). Both conserved end residues are part of each CDR3. A D gene is named only where the DNA matches it firmly. Only part of the rows carry a size: once, few, many, or a class if the clone is expanded.

j_gene	d_gene	v_gene	abundance	CDR3nt	CDR3aa
TRBJ1-1	TRBD1	TRBV6-5	many	TGTGCCAGCAGCCCGACAGGGGAGAGCACTGAAGCTTTCTTT	CASSPTGESTEAFF
TRBJ2-7	TRBD2	TRBV5-1	many	TGCGCCAGCAGCCTGGGACTAGTAGGCTACGAGCAGTACTTC	CASSLGLVGYEQYF
TRBJ2-1	.	TRBV9	many	TGTGCCAGCAGCGTAGGTACTCTGGCCCCCAGCTCCTACAATGAGCAGTTCTTC	CASSVGTLAPSSYNEQFF
TRBJ2-7	.	TRBV5-1	many	TGCGCCAGCAGCGCTGAGAACTACGAGCAGTACTTC	CASSAENYEQYF
TRBJ2-5	.	TRBV5-1	.	TGCGCCAGCAGCTTGACCCAGCGAGGGACGACCCAGTACTTC	CASSLTQRGTTQYF
TRBJ2-1	.	TRBV6-5	many	TGTGCCAGCAAAAAAAGCAGCTCCTACAATGAGCAGTTCTTC	CASKKSSSYNEQFF
TRBJ2-3	.	TRBV11-2	many	TGTGCCAGCAGTCGGGCAGATACGCAGTATTTT	CASSRADTQYF
TRBJ1-1	.	TRBV5-1	many	TGCGCCAGCAGCTTGGACTCAGGGAACGTCGCTGAAGCTTTCTTT	CASSLDSGNVAEAFF
TRBJ1-2	.	TRBV6-5	many	TGTGCCAGCTCAGGTTTCCGCGATGCGTCGGGCTATGGCTACACCTTC	CASSGFRDASGYGYTF
TRBJ2-7	.	TRBV19	.	TGTGCCAGTAGTATCGCGCCCGTGTCCCCCTACGAGCAGTACTTC	CASSIAPVSPYEQYF
TRBJ2-1	TRBD2	TRBV7-3	few	TGTGCCAGCAGCTTACTAGCGGGGTATCTGTTCTTC	CASSLLAGYLFF
TRBJ1-4	.	TRBV7-2	.	TGTGCCAGCAGCTTAGAGGCGGGAGCTAATGAAAAACTGTTTTTT	CASSLEAGANEKLFF
TRBJ2-3	.	TRBV24-1	many	TGTGCCACCAGTGATCCGGGGTATACTCCAGATACGCAGTATTTT	CATSDPGYTPDTQYF
TRBJ2-1	TRBD2	TRBV20-1	many	TGCAGTGCTTCGTTAGCGGGGGGGCTCAATGAGCAGTTCTTC	CSASLAGGLNEQFF
TRBJ1-6	TRBD1	TRBV5-1	many	TGCGCCAGCAGCTTGGGGGAATCATTTGGGACAGGGAATTCACCCCTCCACTTT	CASSLGESFGTGNSPLHF
TRBJ2-2	TRBD2	TRBV25-1	.	TGTGCCAGCAGTGATTCGGGAGGTGACACCAGGGAGCTGTTTTTT	CASSDSGGDTRELFF
TRBJ1-2	TRBD1	TRBV25-1	many	TGTGCCAGCAGTCCGACAGGGCTGAGGTTAGGGTATGGCTACACCTTC	CASSPTGLRLGYGYTF
TRBJ2-1	TRBD2	TRBV5-1	many	TGCGCCAGCAGGACGACTCCGGGACTAGCGGACAATGAGCAGTTCTTC	CASRTTPGLADNEQFF
TRBJ1-1	.	TRBV7-9	.	TGTGCCAGCAGCGACTCAAGGAATACAGCGACTGAAGCTTTCTTT	CASSDSRNTATEAFF
TRBJ2-7	TRBD1	TRBV25-1	many	TGTGCCAGCAGTCAGCCGGGACAGGGAAACTACGAGCAGTACTTC	CASSQPGQGNYEQYF
TRBJ2-1	.	TRBV10-2	many	TGCGCCAGCAGTGAAGAGGGATACAATGAGCAGTTCTTC	CASSEEGYNEQFF
TRBJ2-3	.	TRBV5-1	many	TGCGCCAGCAGCCGAAGGTCCGTCCGGGGCACAGATACGCAGTATTTT	CASSRRSVRGTDTQYF
TRBJ2-6	.	TRBV5-1	many	TGCGCCAGCAGCTCCCACCGGGATATTGGACCTACTGGGGCCAACGTCCTGACTTTC	CASSSHRDIGPTGANVLTF